The clone carrying this T cell receptor beta chain was observed a few times. The antigen is not known. It was with 60 Vbeta and 13 Jbeta primers that the PCR ran. Some clones are missing from TCRdb's copy, which holds only in-frame ones; the method was immunoSEQ multiplex PCR. Of roughly 130,000 clones in the sample, around 80% are singletons; the top ten hold 5% to 5.5%. The entry originates in a study of cytomegalovirus exposure and HLA in healthy donors. Germline CDR1 reads SEHNR; CDR2 reads FQNEAQ (reference sequence). The V end lost 5 bases, the J end lost 2 bases, and 9 bases lay between the germline ends. This CDR3 region has 14 residues. Study outcomes and limitations: High sensitivity and specificity were reportedly achieved when the classifier diagnosed cytomegalovirus status.

The TCR sequence derives from a man aged 25-45 years in good health and CMV-seronegative. Specimen: PBMCs. The chain carries TRBV7-9 and TRBJ1-4, with D tentatively TRBD1 (5 bases). CDR3 sequence reads: CASSLGGTNEKLFF. CDR3 bases: TGTGCCAGCAGCCTGGGGGGGACTAATGAAAAACTGTTTTTT.